The 28 T cell receptor beta chains below all came from one sample that was sequenced in a study of blood T cells in healthy people across ages. The use of a sample-barcoded 5' primer and a J-beta primer mix characterized a second PCR of roughly 6 to 11 cycles. TCRdb itself ran the 5' RACE reads through MiXCR, one entry per CDR3 protein. The table includes roughly 1,700,000 distinct CDR3 sequences, about 30% detected once. Sequencing was performed on blood. The receptors were gathered from a woman aged 25 to 45 in good health.

V gene TRBV12-3 or TRBV12-4 combines with J gene TRBJ2-1; 8 bases match TRBD2. Trimming removed 5 bases from V and 9 bases from J; junction bases left unmatched: 9. The CDR3 is made up of 14 amino acids. The CDR3 sequence is CASSPAGEPSEQFF. CDR3 DNA sequence: TGTGCCAGCAGTCCAGCGGGAGAGCCTAGTGAGCAGTTCTTC.

The genes are TRBV5-6 and TRBJ2-3, with D hard to call. V was cut by 3 bases and J by 5 bases, with 13 bases left in between. In germline, CDR1 is SGHDT, CDR2 YYEEEE. CDR3 size: 14 residues. The CDR3 loop is CASSSFSQEDTQYF. The CDR3 DNA reads as TGTGCCAGCAGCTCATTTAGTCAGGAAGATACGCAGTATTTT. Using reference TRBV5-6 and TRBJ2-3 for the parts outside the CDR3, the full variable domain is DAGVTQSPTHLIKTRGQQVTLRCSPKSGHDTVSWYQQALGQGPQFIFQYYEEEERQRGNFPDRFSGHQFPNYSSELNVNALLLGDSALYLCASSSFSQEDTQYFGPGTRLTVL.

The chain combines TRBV20-1 with TRBJ1-2, with D perhaps matching TRBD1 (6 bases). The CDR3 spans 11 residues. The V gene's germline CDR1 is DFQATT and CDR2 SNEGSKA (reference sequence). V shed 3 bases and J shed 12 bases, with 14 bases lying between them. CDR3 coding DNA: TGCAGTGCTAGGATAAGACAGGCGCACACCTTC. Residues: CSARIRQAHTF.

J is TRBJ2-3 and V is TRBV20-1; 10 nucleotides align to TRBD2. Trimming removed 1 base from V and 5 bases from J; junction bases left unmatched: 6. CDR3 length: 15 amino acids. CDR1 and CDR2 (germline): DFQATT, SNEGSKA (reference sequence). CDR3 DNA sequence: TGCAGTGCTAGAGCCTGGACTAGCGGCGGAGATACGCAGTATTTT. Translating it yields CSARAWTSGGDTQYF.

The chain joins TRBV12-3 or TRBV12-4 to TRBJ2-3; D remains ambiguous. The CDR3 sequence is 15 residues long. The V and J ends lost 7 bases and 0 bases respectively, with 14 bases between them. The CDR3 loop reads CASIRAAISTDTQYF. The CDR3 DNA is TGTGCCAGCATTAGGGCCGCCATTAGCACAGATACGCAGTATTTT.

This clonotype showed up just a few times. The chain has TRBV7-2 and TRBJ1-1; D call uncertain. The CDR3 extends over 14 amino acids. The V gene lost 4 bases and the J gene lost 4 bases, with 13 bases spanning the gap. CDR1 is SGHTA, CDR2 FQGNSA, per germline. The CDR3 region has the DNA TGTGCCAGCAGCTCCATCGCCAGGACCACTGAAGCTTTCTTT. It is translated as CASSSIARTTEAFF.

V and J are TRBV7-2 and TRBJ2-3, with D perhaps TRBD2 (7 bases). V lost 7 bases to trimming and J lost 0 bases, with 14 bases between them. The germline CDR1 and CDR2 sequences are SGHTA and FQGNSA. This CDR3 comprises 15 residues. The CDR3 DNA reads as TGTGCCAGCAACCCCAGGGGAGGGAGCACAGATACGCAGTATTTT. This translates into CASNPRGGSTDTQYF.

The J gene is TRBJ2-7, the V gene TRBV14, with a tentative D call TRBD1 (5 bases). Germline V gene lookup returns CDR1 SGHDN and CDR2 FVKESK. The CDR3 is made up of 14 amino acids. V was pared by 2 bases and J by 4 bases, with 12 bases between. The CDR3 loop reads CASSQIGVTYEQYF. The DNA for the CDR3 is TGTGCCAGCAGCCAAATAGGGGTTACGTACGAGCAGTACTTC.

This clonotype was recorded a few times. V is TRBV20-1 and J is TRBJ1-4; D may be TRBD1 (6 bases). This CDR3 is 15 amino acids long. Per germline, CDR1 DFQATT and CDR2 SNEGSKA (reference sequence). Trimming removed 4 bases at V and 6 bases at J, with 18 bases between. CDR3 region: CSAIGGGTEDEKLFF. The CDR3, as DNA: TGCAGTGCTATAGGGGGAGGGACTGAGGATGAAAAACTGTTTTTT.

The chain couples TRBV7-2 to TRBJ2-5; D gene unclear. The CDR3 contains 16 residues. V lost 4 bases and J 11 bases, leaving 26 bases between the germline ends. The germline CDR1 and CDR2 sequences are SGHTA and FQGNSA. In DNA, the CDR3 is TGTGCCAGCAGCTCTCCTCGGACGTCAGCCCACAATGAGCAGTACTTC. This gives the protein CASSSPRTSAHNEQYF. Complete variable domain (other parts from reference TRBV7-2 and TRBJ2-5): GAGVSQSPSNKVTEKGKDVELRCDPISGHTALYWYRQSLGQGLEFLIYFQGNSAPDKSGLPSDRFSAERTGGSVSTLTIQRTQQEDSAVYLCASSSPRTSAHNEQYFGPGTRLLVL.

This clonotype has a handful of counts. This chain uses TRBV5-1 with TRBJ2-7; TRBD1 or TRBD2 may be the D gene (5 bases each). Germline-derived CDR1 and CDR2 are SGHRS and YFSETQ. V was pared by 4 bases and J by 0 bases, with 17 bases between. CDR3 length: 16 residues. DNA for the CDR3: TGCGCCAGCAGCCCAGATTCGGGGCCAAGCTCCTACGAGCAGTACTTC. It translates to CASSPDSGPSSYEQYF.

The J gene is TRBJ1-2, the V gene TRBV30, with a weak D call TRBD1 (5 bases). There are 17 residues in the CDR3. The germline CDR1 and CDR2 sequences are GTSNPN and SVGIG (reference sequence). V lost 3 bases, J lost 8 bases, and 28 bases lay in between. The CDR3 nucleotides read TGTGCCTGGAGAGACCTACACGTCTTAAGGGGCCCTGGAGGCTACACCTTC. Translating it yields CAWRDLHVLRGPGGYTF.

The sample holds a few counts of this clonotype. The J gene is TRBJ2-7, the V gene TRBV5-1; D may be TRBD2 (6 bases). The CDR3 loop spans 13 amino acids. V lost 4 bases and J lost 3, with 11 bases in between. From germline, CDR1 is SGHRS and CDR2 YFSETQ. CDR3 DNA sequence: TGCGCCAGCAGCCGAGACGGGGGCTACGAGCAGTACTTC. It encodes CASSRDGGYEQYF.

This clonotype was seen a few times. A much larger clone differs by one base, so this may be a read error. The chain combines TRBV29-1 with TRBJ2-5; 9 bases match TRBD2. This CDR3 contains 16 residues. Germline V gene data show CDR1 as SQVTM and CDR2 as ANQGSEA. CDR3 sequence reads: CSVEDQAGGLQEAQYF. In nucleotides, the CDR3 is TGCAGCGTTGAAGATCAAGCGGGGGGTCTCCAAGAGGCCCAGTACTTC. Together with reference TRBV29-1 and TRBJ2-5, the CDR3 gives the full variable domain: SAVISQKPSRDICQRGTSLTIQCQVDSQVTMMFWYRQQPGQSLTLIATANQGSEATYESGFVIDKFPISRPNLTFSTLTVSNMSPEDSSIYLCSVEDQAGGLQEAQYFGPGTRLLVL.

The CDR3 DNA follows: TGTGCCAGCAGTTTATTGACAGACCGCCAGCATTTT. The encoded protein is CASSLLTDRQHF. This chain joins TRBV28 and TRBJ1-5; maybe TRBD1 (5 bases). With 1 base removed from V and 12 bases from J, the gap between germline ends came to 10 bases. The CDR3 has 12 amino acids. Germline CDR1 is MDHEN and CDR2 is SYDVKM.

This sequence joins TRBV3-1 and TRBJ2-5; a weak D match, TRBD2 (6 bases). Trimming removed 4 bases from V and 7 bases from J, with 16 bases in between. Germline CDR1 is LGHDT and CDR2 is YNNKEL (reference sequence). The CDR3 loop spans 14 amino acids. CDR3 in amino acids: CASSPAGGGATQYF. In DNA, the CDR3 is TGTGCCAGCAGCCCCGCCGGGGGTGGCGCGACCCAGTACTTC.

The gene calls are TRBV20-1 and TRBJ2-1, with 10 bases matching TRBD2. The CDR3 runs 17 residues. The germline gives CDR1 DFQATT, CDR2 SNEGSKA (reference sequence). V dropped 5 bases and J dropped 8; count of bases not matched to a gene: 18. This CDR3 reads CSAAMPSQAGGVDEQFF. CDR3 in DNA: TGCAGTGCTGCCATGCCTTCCCAAGCGGGGGGGGTCGATGAGCAGTTCTTC.

This clonotype was detected only a few times. The chain joins TRBV9 to TRBJ2-7, with 7 bases aligning to TRBD1. The CDR3 loop spans 14 amino acids. Losses at the gene ends were 4 bases for V and 2 bases for J; bases not matched to a gene: 6. Germline lookup yields CDR1 SGDLS and CDR2 YYNGEE. The CDR3 DNA reads TGTGCCAGCAGCATTGGACAGGAGACCTACGAGCAGTACTTC. It encodes CASSIGQETYEQYF.

The J gene is TRBJ2-1, the V gene TRBV20-1; D may be TRBD2 (6 bases). In germline, CDR1 is DFQATT, CDR2 SNEGSKA (reference sequence). This CDR3 has 11 amino acids. Trimming removed 3 bases at V and 15 bases at J, with 15 bases between. CDR3 loop: CSASLRDWGFF. The CDR3 nucleotides read TGCAGTGCTAGCCTCCGGGACTGGGGGTTCTTC.

Note on this clonotype: This could be a read error, since a much larger clone is one nucleotide away. CDR3 DNA: TGCGCCAGCAGCTTGGGGTCTGGACGGGACAACGTCCGGACTTTC. It yields the protein CASSLGSGRDNVRTF. The chain joins TRBV5-1 to TRBJ2-6; D is perhaps TRBD1 (6 bases). The CDR3 spans 15 residues. CDR1 and CDR2 (germline): SGHRS, YFSETQ.

This clonotype was seen repeatedly, ten times or more. V usage is TRBV15 and J usage is TRBJ2-1; 9 bases are shared with TRBD2. Germline CDR1 reads LNHNV; CDR2 reads YYDKDF (reference sequence). The CDR3 runs 15 residues. V gave up 2 bases and J gave up 6 bases; unmatched junction bases: 5. The chain's CDR3 is CATSRRPGLANEQFF. The CDR3, as DNA: TGTGCCACCAGCAGAAGACCGGGACTAGCCAATGAGCAGTTCTTC.

The V call is TRBV7-2, the J call TRBJ1-5; D is unresolved. The CDR3 totals 15 residues. V shed 5 bases and J shed 0 bases, with 11 bases lying between them. Germline values: CDR1 SGHTA, CDR2 FQGNSA. CDR3 DNA: TGTGCCAGCAGCCTACAGAGACTTAGCAATCAGCCCCAGCATTTT. It specifies CASSLQRLSNQPQHF.

For this clonotype: Mismatch with germline at one junction end may stem from a read error. The chain has TRBV12-3 or TRBV12-4 and TRBJ1-3; 7 positions match TRBD1. This CDR3 comprises 16 residues. The CDR3 DNA reads as TGTGCCAGCAGTCCCCCAACAGGGGAAGCTGGGAACACCATATATTTT. Protein: CASSPPTGEAGNTIYF.

Comment on this clonotype: This could be a read error, since a much larger clone is one nucleotide away. V is TRBV5-6 and J is TRBJ2-1, with 10 bases that match TRBD1. The length of the CDR3 is 16 residues. V dropped 3 bases and J dropped 13; count of bases not matched to a gene: 16. Germline CDR1 is SGHDT and CDR2 is YYEEEE. The CDR3 loop is CASSSGDRGYEETQFF. The CDR3 region has the DNA TGTGCCAGCAGCTCGGGGGACAGGGGTTACGAGGAGACCCAGTTCTTC.

Only a few counts were recorded for this clonotype. This chain connects TRBV11-2 to TRBJ1-2, with 10 bases matching TRBD1. J lost 6 bases, V lost 5 bases, and 9 bases had no gene match. Germline V lookup: CDR1 SGHAT, CDR2 FQNNGV. The CDR3 loop spans 15 amino acids. The CDR3 reads CASSITGTGAHGYTF. CDR3 DNA: TGTGCCAGCAGCATTACCGGGACAGGGGCCCATGGCTACACCTTC.

This clonotype was counted at least ten times. The chain employs TRBV10-3 and TRBJ2-7, with 8 nucleotides matching TRBD1. Germline trimming cut 6 bases from V and 6 bases from J; bases unmatched to any gene: 4. The CDR3 sequence is 12 residues long. Germline CDR1 and CDR2: ENHRY and SYGVKD. As DNA, the CDR3 is TGTGCCATCAGGCCAGGGGGCAGCGAGCAGTACTTC. It yields the protein CAIRPGGSEQYF.

This clonotype has a handful of counts. This rearrangement joins TRBV5-1 to TRBJ2-7; no clear D gene. The CDR3 covers 14 residues. Germline CDR1 reads SGHRS; CDR2 reads YFSETQ. The germline V and J ends were trimmed by 0 bases and 0 bases, with 7 bases remaining between them. CDR3 protein: CASSLEPHSYEQYF. The CDR3 nucleotides are TGCGCCAGCAGCTTGGAACCTCACTCCTACGAGCAGTACTTC.

The rearrangement links TRBV15 to TRBJ2-5; D may be TRBD2 (5 bases). V lost 0 bases to trimming and J lost 2 bases, with 19 bases between them. Germline-derived CDR1 and CDR2 are LNHNV and YYDKDF (reference sequence). This CDR3 comprises 18 residues. The CDR3 DNA is TGTGCCACCAGCAGAGATCGGATGGCGGGCCGAAGGCAAGAGACCCAGTACTTC. This codes for CATSRDRMAGRRQETQYF.